This T cell receptor beta chain was sequenced for a study of cytomegalovirus exposure and HLA in healthy donors. The wider study: The roughly 120 million unique TCR beta sequences, from about 179 million T cells, were found by an earlier analysis. Findings of the study overall: As a later analysis revealed, the rate of TCR association differed by HLA locus, with DRB1 most and HLA-C fewest. Presence/absence analyses took donor sequencing depth as roughly uniform.

Comment on this clone: Its antigen is unknown.

Per germline, CDR1 MNHEY and CDR2 SVGAGI. After removal of 6 bases from V and 2 bases from J, the junction contained 3 bases not matched to a gene. The CDR3 is 13 amino acids. The PCR contained 60 Vbeta and 13 Jbeta primers. TCRdb keeps only in-frame clones here, not all; method: immunoSEQ multiplex PCR. This sample carries some 200,000 clones, with approximately 6.4% going to the ten biggest clones. The sequence came from a man aged 25 to 40 in good health and CMV-seronegative. The J gene is TRBJ1-1, the V gene TRBV6-5; 7 positions agree with TRBD1. Source material: PBMCs. Here the CDR3 reads CASSGTVNTEAFF. The CDR3 bases are TGTGCCAGCAGCGGGACAGTCAACACTGAAGCTTTCTTT.